The 23 T cell receptor beta chains below were found in one sample sequenced in a study of shared clonotypes between healthy human individuals (dated by TCRdb to about 2020). The method behind the library was the immunoSEQ multiplex PCR assay. TCRdb stores this immuneACCESS table with in-frame sequences only. Part of the clones is absent; in the studies checked, under half of the shortfall reflects unresolved V genes, and no reason is known for the rest. This sample has about 2 million clones in its table, and around 96% of those were observed once. 0.9% to 1.3% of the sample comes from the top ten. CD8 naive samples consisted of CD45RO-negative cells that were positively selected for CCR7, yielding a CD45RA+CCR7+ population without TemRA cells. Sequencing was done on a sample of naive CD8+ T cells sorted from blood. Sample cell subset or site, as interpreted from the label and publication: CD45RA+CCR7+. These receptor sequences come from a young man in good health.

The chain joins TRBV5-4 to TRBJ2-5; D might be TRBD1 (5 bases). The CDR3 has 12 amino acids. Germline V gene lookup returns CDR1 SGHNT and CDR2 YYREEE (reference sequence). Trimming shortened V by 5 bases and J by 5 bases, and 10 bases separated the two germline ends. The CDR3 spells CASRDIGETQYF. The DNA for the CDR3 is TGTGCCAGCAGGGACATTGGGGAGACCCAGTACTTC.

V is TRBV30 and J is TRBJ1-6; D not resolved. There are 13 residues in the CDR3. CDR1 GTSNPN and CDR2 SVGIG come from the germline V gene (reference sequence). Trimming stripped 2 bases from V and 5 bases from J, with 7 bases between. In nucleotides, the CDR3 is TGTGCCTGGAGTTCCGGGGATAATTCACCCCTCCACTTT. Translation: CAWSSGDNSPLHF.

Points on this clone: Relative to the germline gene, one junction end is altered; a read error may explain this. V and J are TRBV6-6 and TRBJ1-6; the match to TRBD1 covers 9 bases. This CDR3 has 12 amino acids. From germline, CDR1 is MNHNY and CDR2 SVGAGI (reference sequence). CDR3 in amino acids: CASGKSRDRESF. CDR3 DNA sequence: TGTGCCAGCGGCAAATCCCGGGACAGGGAGAGCTTT.

The chain employs TRBV20-1 and TRBJ2-5; 8 bases line up with TRBD1. The CDR3 totals 11 residues. CDR1 is DFQATT and CDR2 is SNEGSKA in the germline V gene (reference sequence). The CDR3 protein is CRATGEVGQYF. The CDR3 coding sequence is TGCAGGGCGACAGGGGAGGTTGGCCAGTACTTC.

The chain is built from TRBV11-3 and TRBJ2-1; 10 positions match TRBD2. After removal of 1 base from V and 11 bases from J, the junction contained 2 bases not matched to a gene. Germline lookup yields CDR1 SGHNT and CDR2 YENEEA. CDR3 size: 13 residues. The CDR3 DNA is TGTGCCAGCAGCTTAGGGACTAGCGGTAAGCAGTTCTTC. As protein: CASSLGTSGKQFF.

V is TRBV27 and J is TRBJ1-4, with D uncertain. V was trimmed by 2 bases and J by 5 bases, leaving 18 bases between them. CDR3 size: 17 residues. Germline V gene lookup returns CDR1 MNHEY and CDR2 SMNVEV (reference sequence). This CDR3 is CASSLQWAGEGNEKLFF. Here the CDR3 DNA reads TGTGCCAGCAGTTTACAATGGGCTGGAGAAGGAAATGAAAAACTGTTTTTT.

V is TRBV27 and J is TRBJ1-5, with D uncertain. This CDR3 is built from 15 residues. Germline CDR1 is MNHEY and CDR2 is SMNVEV (reference sequence). Trimming took 0 bases from V and 0 from J, leaving 6 bases between them. CDR3 sequence: CASSLSQNSNQPQHF. The CDR3, as DNA: TGTGCCAGCAGTTTATCTCAGAATAGCAATCAGCCCCAGCATTTT.

V usage is TRBV16 and J usage is TRBJ2-7; perhaps TRBD2 as D (5 bases). The length of the CDR3 is 14 residues. The V gene lost 2 bases and the J gene lost 0 bases, with 8 bases spanning the gap. From germline, CDR1 is KGHSY and CDR2 FQNENV. Here the CDR3 reads CASSQGSNSYEQYF. The DNA for the CDR3 is TGTGCCAGCAGCCAAGGGAGTAACTCCTACGAGCAGTACTTC.

V is TRBV9 and J is TRBJ2-7; TRBD2 might be the D (6 bases). The CDR3 contains 14 residues. Germline CDR1 SGDLS, CDR2 YYNGEE. The ends were cut back, 4 bases at V and 5 bases at J, with 16 bases in the middle. Here the CDR3 reads CASSPWGVPDEQYF. The CDR3 DNA follows: TGTGCCAGCAGCCCATGGGGGGTGCCGGACGAGCAGTACTTC.

The chain employs TRBV7-3 and TRBJ2-6; tentative D call: TRBD1 (5 bases). The germline gives CDR1 SGHTA, CDR2 FQGTGA. The V end lost 3 bases, the J end lost 0 bases, and 9 bases lay between the germline ends. This CDR3 contains 16 residues. As DNA, the CDR3 is TGTGCCAGCAGCTTTGGGGCAGGCTCTGGGGCCAACGTCCTGACTTTC. Encoded protein: CASSFGAGSGANVLTF.

The chain carries TRBV5-1 and TRBJ2-2, with D hard to call. The V end was cut by 2 bases, the J end by 6 bases, with 14 bases between. CDR1 and CDR2 (germline): SGHRS, YFSETQ. The CDR3 extends over 15 amino acids. The CDR3 DNA reads as TGCGCCAGCAGCTTTGACCTACCCATGCCCGGGGAGCTGTTTTTT. Residues: CASSFDLPMPGELFF. Drawing the rest from reference TRBV5-1 and TRBJ2-2, the complete variable domain is KAGVTQTPRYLIKTRGQQVTLSCSPISGHRSVSWYQQTPGQGLQFLFEYFSETQRNKGNFPGRFSGRQFSNSRSEMNVSTLELGDSALYLCASSFDLPMPGELFFGEGSRLTVL.

The chain employs TRBV30 and TRBJ2-1; D unresolved. The CDR3 runs to 12 residues. V lost 1 base to trimming and J lost 10 bases, with 11 bases between them. CDR1 is GTSNPN, CDR2 SVGIG, per germline (reference sequence). Here the CDR3 reads CAWSAEAREQFF. The CDR3 DNA is TGTGCCTGGAGTGCTGAGGCGAGGGAGCAGTTCTTC.

The chain combines TRBV6-1 with TRBJ1-6, with 9 bases that match TRBD1. CDR1 is MNHNS and CDR2 is SASEGT in the germline V gene. V trimming: 4 bases; J trimming: 4 bases; junction bases outside the gene matches: 8. The CDR3 loop spans 17 amino acids. CDR3 nucleotide sequence: TGTGCCAGCAGTGCCACCGGGACAGGGCGATATAATTCACCCCTCCACTTT. It yields the protein CASSATGTGRYNSPLHF.

A remark on this clone: This same CDR3 is encoded by further DNA sequences in the sample. The gene calls are TRBV7-2 and TRBJ2-2; tentative D call: TRBD2 (5 bases). Trimming left V 0 bases short and J 6 bases short, with 8 bases between. CDR1 is SGHTA, CDR2 FQGNSA, per germline. The CDR3 loop spans 14 amino acids. The CDR3 loop is CASSLAGSAGELFF. The CDR3 bases are TGTGCCAGCAGCTTAGCAGGGAGTGCCGGGGAGCTGTTTTTT.

The chain carries TRBV28 and TRBJ1-4; D is undetermined. CDR1 is MDHEN and CDR2 is SYDVKM in the germline V gene. This CDR3 spans 14 amino acids. The V gene lost 4 bases and the J gene lost 0 bases, with 6 bases spanning the gap. The CDR3 here is CASSWVTTNEKLFF. CDR3 DNA: TGTGCCAGCAGTTGGGTCACAACTAATGAAAAACTGTTTTTT.

The rearrangement uses TRBV9 and TRBJ2-5; D is unclear. The J call may be mistaken, given a closer DNA end match to TRBJ2-7. The CDR3 spans 14 residues. Germline loops: CDR1 SGDLS, CDR2 YYNGEE. In DNA, the CDR3 is TGTGCCAGCAGCGTAGAGCCGCATAGCTCCGAGCAGTACTTC. Amino acids: CASSVEPHSSEQYF.

Worth noting for this clone: This same CDR3 is encoded by further DNA sequences in the sample. This chain uses TRBV29-1 with TRBJ1-1, with 7 bases aligning to TRBD1. The CDR3 has 12 amino acids. Germline trimming cut 2 bases from V and 3 bases from J; bases unmatched to any gene: 0. Germline loops: CDR1 SQVTM, CDR2 ANQGSEA. CDR3 protein: CSVETGDTEAFF. CDR3 nucleotide sequence: TGCAGCGTTGAAACAGGGGACACTGAAGCTTTCTTT.

The rearrangement uses TRBV7-9 and TRBJ2-3; D may be TRBD2 (6 bases). Germline V CDR1 and CDR2: SEHNR, FQNEAQ (reference sequence). Between the trimmed V and J ends, which lost 4 bases and 4 bases, there was a span of 12 bases. The CDR3 sequence is 14 residues long. CDR3 sequence (DNA): TGTGCCAGCAGCTCTAGCGCCGCGTCAGATACGCAGTATTTT. As protein: CASSSSAASDTQYF.

DNA for the CDR3: TGTGCCAGCAGCTTAGTTTCAGGGGTAGAGACCCAGTACTTC. Translating gives CASSLVSGVETQYF. The genes are TRBV11-3 and TRBJ2-5; maybe TRBD1 (6 bases). Deletions cut 1 base from V and 4 bases from J, with 10 bases between. In germline, CDR1 is SGHNT, CDR2 YENEEA. This CDR3 has 14 amino acids.

This chain links TRBV7-2 with TRBJ2-7; D might be TRBD1 (6 bases). V was clipped by 1 base and J by 3 bases, with 13 bases between them. The CDR3 totals 15 residues. Germline V lookup: CDR1 SGHTA, CDR2 FQGNSA. CDR3 residues: CASSLERTVLYEQYF. The CDR3 coding sequence is TGTGCCAGCAGCTTAGAGAGGACAGTTCTCTACGAGCAGTACTTC.

The chain combines TRBV27 with TRBJ2-2; no definite D call. Trimming took off 4 bases at V and 3 bases at J, with 6 bases between the two ends. CDR1 and CDR2 (germline): MNHEY, SMNVEV (reference sequence). The CDR3 runs to 13 residues. The CDR3 loop reads CASSWVDTGELFF. In nucleotides, the CDR3 is TGTGCCAGCAGTTGGGTTGACACCGGGGAGCTGTTTTTT.

The gene calls are TRBV29-1 and TRBJ2-5; 8 bases map to TRBD1. With the DNA end fitting TRBJ2-7 better, the J assignment may be wrong. Germline values: CDR1 SQVTM, CDR2 ANQGSEA. The CDR3 is made up of 12 amino acids. The CDR3, as DNA: TGCAGCGCAACGGGGACAGGCTACGAGCAGTACTTC. Amino acid sequence: CSATGTGYEQYF.

Points on this clone: Other DNA sequences from this sample encode an identical CDR3 as well. This chain uses TRBV6-1 with TRBJ2-7, with D hard to call. The germline V and J ends were trimmed by 0 bases and 2 bases, with 2 bases remaining between them. Germline CDR1 MNHNS, CDR2 SASEGT. The CDR3 extends over 12 amino acids. The chain's CDR3 is CASSEAPYEQYF. CDR3 DNA: TGTGCCAGCAGTGAAGCACCCTACGAGCAGTACTTC.